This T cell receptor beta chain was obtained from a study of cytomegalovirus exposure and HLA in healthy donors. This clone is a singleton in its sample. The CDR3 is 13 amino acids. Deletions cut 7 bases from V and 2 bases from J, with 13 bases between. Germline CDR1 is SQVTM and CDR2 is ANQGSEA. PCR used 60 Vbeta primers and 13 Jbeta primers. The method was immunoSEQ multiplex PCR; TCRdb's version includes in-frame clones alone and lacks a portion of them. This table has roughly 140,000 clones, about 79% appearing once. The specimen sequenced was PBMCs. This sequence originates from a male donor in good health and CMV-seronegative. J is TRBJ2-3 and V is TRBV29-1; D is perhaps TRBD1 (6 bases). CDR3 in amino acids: CSGTPGATDTQYF. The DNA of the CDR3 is TGCAGCGGAACACCAGGGGCCACAGATACGCAGTATTTT.